A single sample is the source of the 22 T cell receptor beta chains below, sequenced in a study of OX40 agonist ivuxolimab in advanced cancers. Data came from immunoSEQ multiplex PCR; TCRdb stores just in-frame clones and leaves some out. This sample has around 20,000 clones, with just under 75% found just once. The sample here was CD4+ or CD8+ T cells sorted from blood, taken in a trial of the OX40 agonist ivuxolimab. These receptors all come from an adult with an advanced solid tumor such as melanoma, head and neck, liver or kidney cancer.

This clone was observed a handful of times. The V gene is TRBV2, the J gene TRBJ1-2; D unclear. CDR3 length: 15 amino acids. Germline CDR1 is SNHLY and CDR2 is FYNNEI. The ends were cut back, 3 bases at V and 2 bases at J, with 13 bases in the middle. CDR3 sequence reads: CASSEVFKGNYGYTF. The DNA of the CDR3 is TGTGCCAGCAGTGAGGTCTTTAAGGGAAACTATGGCTACACCTTC.

This sequence joins TRBV6-1 and TRBJ1-1, with D unresolved. CDR3 length equals 14 residues. Germline V gene sequence: CDR1 MNHNS, CDR2 SASEGT. Trimming took off 2 bases at V and 2 bases at J, with 9 bases between the two ends. This chain's CDR3 is CASSEFRGNTEAFF. The CDR3 DNA follows: TGTGCCAGCAGTGAATTCAGAGGCAACACTGAAGCTTTCTTT.

V and J are TRBV27 and TRBJ2-1, with D possibly TRBD2 on 5 matching bases. The CDR3 runs 14 residues. Deletions cut 6 bases from V and 5 bases from J, with 14 bases between. Per the germline V gene, CDR1 is MNHEY and CDR2 is SMNVEV (reference sequence). Written as DNA, the CDR3 is TGTGCCAGCAGGACCCGACTAAATAACAATGAGCAGTTCTTC. It is translated as CASRTRLNNNEQFF.

The CDR3: CASSFTLGNEQFF. The CDR3 DNA reads TGTGCCAGCAGTTTTACGTTAGGCAATGAGCAGTTCTTC. The chain is built from TRBV27 and TRBJ2-1; D call uncertain. V dropped 3 bases and J dropped 6 bases, with 9 bases sitting between them. Per the germline V gene, CDR1 is MNHEY and CDR2 is SMNVEV (reference sequence). The CDR3 contains 13 residues.

The V call is TRBV7-2, the J call TRBJ2-7, with D perhaps TRBD1 (5 bases). Germline V gene sequence: CDR1 SGHTA, CDR2 FQGNSA. This CDR3 contains 13 residues. Trimming stripped 3 bases from V and 3 bases from J, with 9 bases between. In DNA, the CDR3 is TGTGCCAGCAGCTTGCCTGACAGCTACGAGCAGTACTTC. Protein product: CASSLPDSYEQYF.

J is TRBJ2-1 and V is TRBV7-9; D is unclear. The V end was cut by 1 base, the J end by 9 bases, with 16 bases between. Germline-derived CDR1 and CDR2 are SEHNR and FQNEAQ (reference sequence). CDR3 length: 15 amino acids. The CDR3 reads CASSLVQPMGGEQFF. DNA for the CDR3: TGTGCCAGCAGCTTAGTCCAACCAATGGGTGGTGAGCAGTTCTTC.

The rearrangement joins TRBV2 to TRBJ1-2; 7 bases fit TRBD1. Germline V gene sequence: CDR1 SNHLY, CDR2 FYNNEI. The CDR3 covers 11 residues. V shed 8 bases and J 4 bases; nucleotides not matched to a gene: 1. In nucleotides, the CDR3 is TGTGCCAGCGGGACAGCCTATGGCTACACCTTC. Its translation is CASGTAYGYTF.

This clone has just a few counts. V gene TRBV4-1 combines with J gene TRBJ2-1, with D hard to call. V was clipped by 0 bases and J by 3 bases, with 6 bases between them. Germline CDR1 is MGHRA and CDR2 is YSYEKL. The CDR3 spans 14 residues. The CDR3 DNA reads TGCGCCAGCAGCCAAGAACAAAACTACAATGAGCAGTTCTTC. Its translation is CASSQEQNYNEQFF.

With respect to this clone: This same CDR3 is encoded by further DNA sequences in the sample. The V gene is TRBV4-1, the J gene TRBJ1-2, with D unresolved. Trimming pared 0 bases from V and 2 bases from J, leaving 10 bases between. The CDR3 is 15 residues long. CDR1 MGHRA and CDR2 YSYEKL come from the germline V gene. The CDR3 nucleotides read TGCGCCAGCAGCCAAGATCAATCAGCGAACTATGGCTACACCTTC. Amino acid sequence: CASSQDQSANYGYTF.

The V and J genes are TRBV15 and TRBJ1-1; D might be TRBD1 (5 bases). The CDR3 is 15 residues long. V lost 0 bases and J lost 0, with 8 bases in between. The germline V gene encodes CDR1 LNHNV and CDR2 YYDKDF (reference sequence). The CDR3: CATSRDREMNTEAFF. The DNA of the CDR3 is TGTGCCACCAGCAGAGACAGGGAAATGAACACTGAAGCTTTCTTT.

The chain joins TRBV5-1 to TRBJ2-7; 9 bases are shared with TRBD1. V dropped 4 bases and J dropped 5; count of bases not matched to a gene: 10. The CDR3 is 15 amino acids. The V gene's germline CDR1 is SGHRS and CDR2 YFSETQ. The chain's CDR3 is CASSGLGTGYDEQYF. The CDR3 coding sequence is TGCGCCAGCAGCGGGTTAGGGACAGGGTACGACGAGCAGTACTTC.

This clone was found a few times. The rearrangement links TRBV6-6 to TRBJ1-1, with TRBD1 matching over 7 bases. CDR3 length: 16 amino acids. Germline V gene data show CDR1 as MNHNY and CDR2 as SVGAGI (reference sequence). Trimming cost V 3 bases and J 0 bases; bases outside gene matches: 7. In nucleotides, the CDR3 is TGTGCCAGCAGTTATAACAGGGGAGCGGTGAACACTGAAGCTTTCTTT. Translating it yields CASSYNRGAVNTEAFF.

The chain uses TRBV30 and TRBJ1-1; no reliable D call. The CDR3 runs to 13 residues. Trimming removed 2 bases at V and 3 bases at J, with 10 bases between. The germline V gene has CDR1 GTSNPN and CDR2 SVGIG (reference sequence). The CDR3 region is CAWSSGMDTEAFF. CDR3 nucleotides: TGTGCCTGGAGTAGTGGTATGGACACTGAAGCTTTCTTT. Full variable domain (remainder filled in from reference TRBV30 and TRBJ1-1): SQTIHQWPATLVQPVGSPLSLECTVEGTSNPNLYWYRQAAGRGLQLLFYSVGIGQISSEVPQNLSASRPQDRQFILSSKKLLLSDSGFYLCAWSSGMDTEAFFGQGTRLTVV.

This sequence joins TRBV7-2 and TRBJ1-6, with a tentative D call TRBD1 (6 bases). Germline V lookup: CDR1 SGHTA, CDR2 FQGNSA. The CDR3 is 15 amino acids. Trimming removed 0 bases from V and 7 bases from J, with 10 bases in between. The CDR3 DNA sequence: TGTGCCAGCAGCTTAGCGCAGGGGACGAATTCACCCCTCCACTTT. Its translation: CASSLAQGTNSPLHF.

Sample share makes this clone medium-sized (0.01 to 0.1%). V and J are TRBV6-1 and TRBJ1-5; unclear D gene. The CDR3 runs to 18 residues. Trimming left V 1 base short and J 6 bases short, with 22 bases between. CDR1 is MNHNS, CDR2 SASEGT, per germline. The CDR3 DNA reads as TGTGCCAGCAGTGAAGGAAGCGCGGCGAACTCAGAGGGTCAGCCCCAGCATTTT. Translation: CASSEGSAANSEGQPQHF.

The chain joins TRBV2 to TRBJ2-2, with 7 nucleotides matching TRBD1. Per the germline V gene, CDR1 is SNHLY and CDR2 is FYNNEI. The CDR3 runs 12 residues. Trimming took 7 bases from V and 5 from J; bases not matched to a gene: 1. CDR3 residues: CASNRGTGELFF. In DNA, the CDR3 is TGTGCCAGCAACAGGGGAACCGGGGAGCTGTTTTTT.

The chain links TRBV6-6 to TRBJ2-2, with D tentatively TRBD1 or TRBD2 (5 bases each). Germline CDR1 and CDR2: MNHNY and SVGAGI (reference sequence). The CDR3 length is 16 residues. V lost 2 bases and J 7 bases, leaving 17 bases between the germline ends. The CDR3 DNA reads TGTGCCAGCAGTTACGGGGGTCGGCGGGTAGACGGGGAGCTGTTTTTT. Its translation: CASSYGGRRVDGELFF.

The V and J genes are TRBV27 and TRBJ2-1, with 7 nucleotides matching TRBD2. The length of the CDR3 is 16 residues. The V gene end was trimmed by 0 bases and the J gene end by 7 bases; junction bases not matched to a gene: 9. From germline, CDR1 is MNHEY and CDR2 SMNVEV (reference sequence). The CDR3 coding sequence is TGTGCCAGCAGTTTATCGGTGGGAGGGCCGGTGAATGAGCAGTTCTTC. This codes for CASSLSVGGPVNEQFF.

The J gene is TRBJ2-5, the V gene TRBV28; no clear D. Trimming took 4 bases from V and 0 from J, leaving 15 bases between them. Looked up from germline, CDR1 is MDHEN and CDR2 is SYDVKM. CDR3 length equals 16 residues. CDR3 residues: CASSSLDQTYQETQYF. CDR3 nucleotide sequence: TGTGCCAGCAGTTCCCTCGATCAGACTTACCAAGAGACCCAGTACTTC.

CDR3 sequence (DNA): TGTGCCACCAGCAGAGGCCCTAGTACACAGGGTGACGAGCAGTACTTC. It translates to CATSRGPSTQGDEQYF. The V gene is TRBV15, the J gene TRBJ2-7; D is perhaps TRBD1 (6 bases). The V gene's germline CDR1 is LNHNV and CDR2 YYDKDF (reference sequence). The CDR3 consists of 16 residues. V was shortened by 1 base and J by 5 bases, with 18 bases between the two germline ends.

This clone was seen only a few times. The V call is TRBV9, the J call TRBJ2-5; the D gene is possibly TRBD2 (6 bases). Germline CDR1 and CDR2: SGDLS and YYNGEE. The CDR3 is made up of 15 amino acids. V shed 0 bases and J shed 5 bases, with 14 bases lying between them. DNA for the CDR3: TGTGCCAGCAGCGTAGACTCGGGAGCAACCGAGACCCAGTACTTC. Translating gives CASSVDSGATETQYF. Based on the CDR3 plus reference TRBV9 and TRBJ2-5, the full variable domain is DSGVTQTPKHLITATGQRVTLRCSPRSGDLSVYWYQQSLDQGLQFLIQYYNGEERAKGNILERFSAQQFPDLHSELNLSSLELGDSALYFCASSVDSGATETQYFGPGTRLLVL.

The chain carries TRBV27 and TRBJ2-2; D unresolved. Germline loops: CDR1 MNHEY, CDR2 SMNVEV (reference sequence). V lost 3 bases and J 6 bases, leaving 8 bases between the germline ends. CDR3 size: 13 residues. The CDR3 DNA is TGTGCCAGCAGTTTGGGTAATGCCGGGGAGCTGTTTTTT. Translation gives CASSLGNAGELFF.